This T cell receptor beta chain originates from a study of control samples from healthy donors and cancer patients. Germline CDR1 and CDR2: SGHTA and FQGNSA. Trimming pared 0 bases from V and 1 base from J, leaving 14 bases between. The CDR3 is 17 residues long. Clones were read by immunoSEQ multiplex PCR, and TCRdb kept only the in-frame ones, dropping some. The profile shows about 120,000 clones, 80% to 95% of them singletons. The J gene is TRBJ2-3, the V gene TRBV7-2; tentatively, D is TRBD1 or TRBD2 (5 bases each). The sequence was obtained from a woman aged 18-29 years in good health. The sequenced sample was blood. This CDR3 is CASSLAQRGVGTDTQYF. For the CDR3, the DNA is TGTGCCAGCAGCTTAGCCCAAAGAGGGGTAGGCACAGATACGCAGTATTTT.